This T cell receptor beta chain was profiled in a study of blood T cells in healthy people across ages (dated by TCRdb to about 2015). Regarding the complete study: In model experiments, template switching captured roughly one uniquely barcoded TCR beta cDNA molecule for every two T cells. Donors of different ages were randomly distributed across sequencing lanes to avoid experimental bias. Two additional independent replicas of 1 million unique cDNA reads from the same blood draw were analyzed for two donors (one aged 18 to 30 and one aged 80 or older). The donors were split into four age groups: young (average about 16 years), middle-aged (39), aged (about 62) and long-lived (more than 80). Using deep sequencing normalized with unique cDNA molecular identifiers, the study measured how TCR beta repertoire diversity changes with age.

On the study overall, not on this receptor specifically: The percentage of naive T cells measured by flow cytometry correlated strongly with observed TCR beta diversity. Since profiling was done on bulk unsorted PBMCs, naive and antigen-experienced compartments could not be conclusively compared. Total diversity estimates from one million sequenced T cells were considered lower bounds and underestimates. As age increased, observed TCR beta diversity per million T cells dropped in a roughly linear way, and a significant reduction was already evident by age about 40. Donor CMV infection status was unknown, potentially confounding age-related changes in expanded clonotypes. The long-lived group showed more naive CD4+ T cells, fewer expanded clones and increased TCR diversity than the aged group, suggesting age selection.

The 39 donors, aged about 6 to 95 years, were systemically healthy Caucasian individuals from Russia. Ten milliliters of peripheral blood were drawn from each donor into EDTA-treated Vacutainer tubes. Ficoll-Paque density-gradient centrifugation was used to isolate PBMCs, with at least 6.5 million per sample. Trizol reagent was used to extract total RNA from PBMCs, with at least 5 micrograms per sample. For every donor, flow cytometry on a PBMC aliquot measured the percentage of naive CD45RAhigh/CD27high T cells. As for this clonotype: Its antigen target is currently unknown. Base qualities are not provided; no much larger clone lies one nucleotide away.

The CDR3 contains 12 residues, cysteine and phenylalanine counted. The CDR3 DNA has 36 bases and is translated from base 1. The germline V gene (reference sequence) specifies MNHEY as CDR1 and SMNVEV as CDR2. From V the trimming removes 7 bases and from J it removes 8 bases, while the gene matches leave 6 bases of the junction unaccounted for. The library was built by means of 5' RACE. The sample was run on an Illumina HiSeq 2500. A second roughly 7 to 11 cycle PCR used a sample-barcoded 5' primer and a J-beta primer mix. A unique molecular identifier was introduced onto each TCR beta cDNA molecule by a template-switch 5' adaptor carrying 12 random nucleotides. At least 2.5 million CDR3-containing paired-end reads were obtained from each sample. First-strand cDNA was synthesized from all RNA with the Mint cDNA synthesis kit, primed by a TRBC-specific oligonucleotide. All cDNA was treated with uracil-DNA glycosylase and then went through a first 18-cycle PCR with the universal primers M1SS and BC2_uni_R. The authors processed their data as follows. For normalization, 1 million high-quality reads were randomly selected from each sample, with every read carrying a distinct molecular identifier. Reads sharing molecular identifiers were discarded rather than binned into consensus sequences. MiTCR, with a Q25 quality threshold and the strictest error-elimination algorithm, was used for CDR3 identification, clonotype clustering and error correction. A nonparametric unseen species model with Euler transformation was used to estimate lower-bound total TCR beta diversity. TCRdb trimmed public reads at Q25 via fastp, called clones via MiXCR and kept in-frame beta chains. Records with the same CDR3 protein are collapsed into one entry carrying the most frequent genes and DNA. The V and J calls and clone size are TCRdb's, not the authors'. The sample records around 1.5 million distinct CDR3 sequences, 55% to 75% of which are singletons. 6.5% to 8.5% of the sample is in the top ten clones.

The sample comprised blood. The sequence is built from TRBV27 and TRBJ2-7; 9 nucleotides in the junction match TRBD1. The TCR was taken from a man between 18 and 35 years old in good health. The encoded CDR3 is CASTGTGYKQYF. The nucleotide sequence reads TGTGCCAGCACCGGGACAGGGTACAAGCAGTACTTC.